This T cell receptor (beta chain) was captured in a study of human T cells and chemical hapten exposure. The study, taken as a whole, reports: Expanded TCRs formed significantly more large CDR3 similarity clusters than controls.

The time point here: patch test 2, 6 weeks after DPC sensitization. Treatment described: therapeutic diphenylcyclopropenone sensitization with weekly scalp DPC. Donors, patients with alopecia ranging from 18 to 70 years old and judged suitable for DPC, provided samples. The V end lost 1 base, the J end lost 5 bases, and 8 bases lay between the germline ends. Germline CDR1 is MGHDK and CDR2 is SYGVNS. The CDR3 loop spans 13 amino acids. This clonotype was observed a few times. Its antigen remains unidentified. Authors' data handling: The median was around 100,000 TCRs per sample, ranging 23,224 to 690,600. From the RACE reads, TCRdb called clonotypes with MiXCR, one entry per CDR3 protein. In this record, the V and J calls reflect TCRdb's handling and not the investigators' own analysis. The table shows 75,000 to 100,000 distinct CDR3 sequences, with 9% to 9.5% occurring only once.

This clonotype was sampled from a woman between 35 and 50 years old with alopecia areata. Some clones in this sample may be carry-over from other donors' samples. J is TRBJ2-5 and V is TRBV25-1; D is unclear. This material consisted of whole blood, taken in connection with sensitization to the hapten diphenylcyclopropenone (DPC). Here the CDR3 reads CASSESPLETQYF. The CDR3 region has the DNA TGTGCCAGCAGTGAATCTCCCCTGGAGACCCAGTACTTC. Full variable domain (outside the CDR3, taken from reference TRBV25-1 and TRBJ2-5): EADIYQTPRYLVIGTGKKITLECSQTMGHDKMYWYQQDPGMELHLIHYSYGVNSTEKGDLSSESTVSRIRTEHFPLTLESARPSHTSQYLCASSESPLETQYFGPGTRLLVL.